This TCR beta chain was observed in a study of T cell repertoires in cytomegalovirus infection. About the research overall: Both a matching HLA type and CMV infection were indicated by public TCR beta signatures. Study findings and constraints: Cumulated frequencies of public TCR beta families served to identify carriers of CMV plus the relevant HLA. In two of eight donors, the top clonotype was HLA-C-restricted CMV-specific.

This clonotype was picked up many times. Its antigen remains unidentified. TCRdb analysed the reads with MiXCR anew, one entry per CDR3 protein. The sample lists under 350,000 distinct CDR3 sequences, 9.6% seen once, with less than 3% in the top ten. This sequence was found in a human donor in good health (CMV status not recorded). Some clones in this sample may be carry-over from other donors' samples. Sample: PBMCs.

CDR3 sequence reads: CASSEGRGSYEQYV. DNA of the CDR3: TGTGCCAGCAGTGAGGGCAGGGGGTCCTACGAGCAGTACGTC. V gene TRBV2 combines with J gene TRBJ2-7; 7 bases agree with TRBD1. V was clipped by 3 bases and J by 1 base; unmatched bases: 3. Germline CDR1 reads SNHLY; CDR2 reads FYNNEI. CDR3 length: 14 amino acids.